This TCR beta chain came from a study of regulatory T cells in long-lasting Graves disease. Noted time point: newly diagnosed GD, antithyroid drugs for less than 3 months. RNA isolated from PBMCs was used to make the TCR library. iRepertoire HTBI primers and Arm-PCR of CDR3 regions built TCR beta libraries. Per the original data handling: Taken together, the samples had fewer than 65 TRBV and around 14 TRBJ segments identified. TCRdb reanalysed the multiplex PCR reads using MiXCR and keeps one entry per CDR3 protein. The V and J calls follow TCRdb's processing rather than the paper's. The table has 350,000 to 450,000 distinct CDR3 sequences, roughly 15% seen once. Per germline, CDR1 MNHEY and CDR2 SVGAGI. This CDR3 has 15 residues. Deletions cut 4 bases from V and 0 bases from J, with 7 bases between. Broader study findings: Repertoires from persistent disease leaned toward TRBV28, TRBJ1-2 and TRBJ2-5.

A word on this clonotype: Its antigen is undetermined.

A further study also used this sample, focusing on T cells in Graves' hyperthyroidism and ophthalmopathy. That source reports: Researchers defined stable Graves' hyperthyroidism as no ophthalmopathy progression within 18 months. The diagnostic basis comprised clinical symptoms, serum thyroxine and TRAb, thyroid ultrasound and orbital computed tomography.

The receptor was isolated from a woman aged 35 to 49 with Graves disease. The sample in question was peripheral blood mononuclear cells (PBMCs), obtained at new diagnosis, from a patient treated with antithyroid drugs. The V gene is TRBV6-5, the J gene TRBJ2-6; D not certain. The CDR3 sequence is CASSWLYSGANVLTF. DNA of the CDR3: TGTGCCAGCAGTTGGTTGTACTCTGGGGCCAACGTCCTGACTTTC.